This T cell receptor (beta chain) is from a study of beta chain features in type 1 diabetes (dated by TCRdb to 2017 to 2018). Regarding the study in general: Mean age, gender distribution, total cell number and subset yield did not differ between patients and healthy donors. In the study, TCRB repertoires of sorted circulating CD4+ T cell subsets from recently diagnosed type 1 diabetes patients were compared with those of matched healthy donors. Regulatory and stem cell-like memory subsets were obtained from only 8 patients and about 8 healthy donors, while naive and central memory subsets were obtained from all 30 or so donors. A total of approximately 110,000,000 sorted cells were examined across all samples, and a strong correlation was observed between cell number per subset and RNA yield.

Overall results and qualifications from the work: Because cDNA was sequenced instead of genomic DNA, highly expressing activated cells could be over-represented, though the groups showed no difference in activation or CD3 levels. Naive, central memory and regulatory TCRB repertoires appeared to be more alike among patients than among healthy donors. Only small numbers of individuals were included in the HLA sub-analyses, which left unresolved whether HLA type had any influence on TCRB rearrangement. Patients with type 1 diabetes made fewer insertions and deleted more nucleotides at VDJ recombination sites, implying thymic rearrangement abnormalities. PCR may preferentially amplify shorter templates, but because patient and control samples were amplified and corrected together, any resulting skew would affect both groups equally. A moderate but significant shortening of TCRB CDR3 length was observed in type 1 diabetes patients in all four CD4+ subsets.

CDR1 MNHNY and CDR2 SVGAGI were looked up in the germline V gene (reference sequence). Taken from cysteine to phenylalanine, the CDR3 has 13 residues. Solely the CDR3 DNA is kept, with 39 bases framed from the first base. Cut back by 10 bases and 8 bases, the V and J ends lie 20 bases apart. From each donor, a single peripheral blood sample of about 100 mL on average was drawn into heparinised tubes. Naive, central memory, regulatory and stem cell-like memory CD4+ T cells were sorted on a BD FACSAria II using a panel including CD45RO, CCR7, CD25, CD127, CD95 and CD27. A purity above 95% was achieved for all sorted populations. PBMCs were isolated immediately by Lymphoprep density gradient centrifugation and stained directly without culture. To minimize batch effects, samples were stained and sorted in pairs, one healthy donor with one patient per experiment. This clone has just a few counts. Its antigen specificity is not known. No qualities accompany the bases; no much larger clone lies one base away.

The entire amount of isolated RNA was reverse transcribed using the High Capacity cDNA Reverse Transcription Kit, so the sequenced TCRB transcripts were expressed ones. Deep immunoSEQ sequencing was applied to naive, central memory and regulatory T cell samples, giving an average of about 3.4 million total reads per sample. Sorted cells were lysed in RLT buffer, and RNA was extracted using DNase-treated RNeasy Micro or Mini kits according to cell number. To prevent cross-contamination, each cell subset was processed individually, whereas patient and healthy donor samples were processed jointly. Using the immunoSEQ multiplex PCR, TCRB sequences were amplified from cDNA into 87-bp fragments spanning the CDR3 region. Sequencing of the amplicons was done on the Illumina HiSeq platform. On the study's bioinformatics: Synthetic template baselines were used to correct PCR bias computationally, reads within Hamming distance 2 were collapsed, and singletons that could not be merged were discarded. By aligning reads against IMGT, V, D and J genes, CDR3 length, and insertions or deletions at six rearrangement sites were assigned. Clonotype counts were normalized to sorted cell number within each subset before computing true diversity and Gini coefficients with the tcR R package. The overlap coefficient, calculated on TCRB nucleotide sequences, was used to quantify repertoire sharing. As a proxy for the pre-selection repertoire, out-of-frame TCRB sequences from naive cells were analyzed. TCRdb limited this immuneACCESS table to in-frame rearrangements with V and J called. A share of clones is missing; checked studies link under half to unresolved V genes, and the rest is unexplained. That table furnishes V, J and clone size, whereas the DNA furnished D and trimming. The sample table holds under 400,000 clones, of which about 12% were seen once. Approximately 0.01% of the sample goes to the ten largest clones.

In this chain, TRBV6-6 is recombined with TRBJ1-2, with a tentative D gene TRBD1 over 5 matching bases. The sequence was obtained from a woman between 18 and 29 years old with type 1 diabetes. The sequenced sample was naive CD4+ T cells from blood. The cell subset or site tag for this specimen amounts to: true naive CD4+ T cells. The CDR3 amino acid sequence is: CATHGGAGEGYTF. The DNA sequence follows: TGTGCCACCCACGGAGGGGCGGGGGAAGGCTACACCTTC.